What follows is one T cell receptor (beta chain) and its context. Germline V lookup: CDR1 MNHEY, CDR2 SMNVEV (reference sequence). The V gene lost 3 bases and the J gene lost 4 bases, with 18 bases spanning the gap. The CDR3 contains 16 residues. Libraries were prepared by immunoSEQ multiplex PCR; TCRdb keeps only in-frame clonotypes and omits some of them. Here the sample spans roughly 270,000 clones, approximately 81% being singletons. The data stem from a study of blood T cell repertoires in COVID-19. Study information: COVID-19 samples collected from the United States, Italy and Spain covered acute and convalescent phases.

Individuals aged about 18 to 89 years were recruited from about two dozen US areas. The study counted Cohort 3 donors as recovered given two negative PCRs, clearance, or symptom resolution. The sequence came from a woman in her forties or fifties who had recovered from COVID-19. What was sequenced was PBMCs or T cells enriched from blood (not recorded which). The rearrangement joins TRBV27 to TRBJ1-2, with a possible D match to TRBD1 (5 bases). The CDR3 here is CASSFFGGAPGYGYTF. CDR3 nucleotide sequence: TGTGCCAGCAGTTTCTTTGGAGGGGCCCCGGGCTATGGCTACACCTTC.